The 16 T cell receptor beta chains below were found in one sample sequenced in a study of HIV-infected patients and healthy controls. Approximately 500 ng RNA was reverse transcribed with alpha and beta constant-region primers. Alpha and beta chain libraries were made separately by chain-specific third strand synthesis with multiplexing indices. In TCRdb, the 5' RACE reads were re-called with MiXCR into one record per CDR3 protein. The sample lists some 25,000 distinct CDR3 sequences; roughly 7.9% were seen once. No cell fractionation was done, so the repertoire covers all unsorted peripheral blood T cells. The sample taken for sequencing was blood. All receptors come from an adult in good health.

This clonotype was found many times. J is TRBJ1-2 and V is TRBV6-6; D gene unclear. Trimming pared 2 bases from V and 2 bases from J, leaving 0 bases between. Per the germline V gene, CDR1 is MNHNY and CDR2 is SVGAGI (reference sequence). CDR3 size: 11 residues. The CDR3 DNA reads TGTGCCAGCAGTTACAACTATGGCTACACCTTC. It codes for CASSYNYGYTF.

V and J are TRBV12-3 or TRBV12-4 and TRBJ1-1; no reliable D call. The CDR3 loop spans 15 amino acids. V was trimmed by 5 bases and J by 0 bases, leaving 13 bases between them. The CDR3 DNA is TGTGCCAGCAGTCCCGCAGAGGCATTGAACACTGAAGCTTTCTTT. Protein product: CASSPAEALNTEAFF.

This clonotype was seen at least ten times. The CDR3 bases are TGTGCCAGCAGCGTAGCTGTAACCACCCACACTGAAGCTTTCTTT. Its protein product is CASSVAVTTHTEAFF. This chain connects TRBV9 to TRBJ1-1; no clear D gene. CDR3 length equals 15 residues. Germline lookup yields CDR1 SGDLS and CDR2 YYNGEE. V lost 0 bases to trimming and J lost 3 bases, with 12 bases between them.

This clonotype has a handful of counts. CDR3 amino acids: CASSQGTGRNEQFF. The CDR3 coding sequence is TGTGCCAGCAGCCAGGGGACAGGGCGCAATGAGCAGTTCTTC. The J gene is TRBJ2-1, the V gene TRBV14, with TRBD1 matching 9 bases. V was clipped by 3 bases and J by 6 bases; unmatched bases: 3. CDR3 length: 14 residues. Germline V CDR1 and CDR2: SGHDN, FVKESK.

The rearrangement links TRBV27 to TRBJ1-5; possibly TRBD1 for D (6 bases). Germline CDR1 and CDR2: MNHEY and SMNVEV (reference sequence). This CDR3 region has 15 residues. Trimming took 2 bases from V and 2 from J, leaving 10 bases between them. For the CDR3, the DNA is TGTGCCAGCAGTTTACGGGGGCCGGGCAATCAGCCCCAGCATTTT. The encoded protein is CASSLRGPGNQPQHF.

Concerning this clonotype itself: This could be a read error, since a much larger clone is one nucleotide away. The chain couples TRBV4-2 to TRBJ2-7; the match to TRBD1 covers 7 bases. The CDR3 spans 15 residues. Germline CDR1 LGHNA, CDR2 YNFKEQ. V gave up 3 bases and J gave up 0 bases; unmatched junction bases: 5. CDR3 sequence reads: CASSHQTGSSYEQYF. DNA for the CDR3: TGTGCCAGCAGCCACCAGACAGGGAGCTCCTACGAGCAGTACTTC.

The J gene is TRBJ2-3, the V gene TRBV14; TRBD1 might be the D (5 bases). Germline CDR1 is SGHDN and CDR2 is FVKESK. The CDR3 contains 16 residues. V lost 0 bases to trimming and J lost 2 bases, with 12 bases between them. CDR3: CASSQEGPGFTDTQYF. CDR3 DNA sequence: TGTGCCAGCAGCCAAGAGGGGCCAGGCTTCACAGATACGCAGTATTTT.

The gene calls are TRBV6-6 and TRBJ2-5, with 11 bases identical to TRBD1. Germline CDR1 is MNHNY and CDR2 is SVGAGI (reference sequence). The CDR3 covers 15 residues. V gave up 8 bases and J gave up 4 bases; unmatched junction bases: 9. The CDR3 DNA sequence: TGTGCCAGCGCGTGGGACAGGGGGATCTCAGAGACCCAGTACTTC. Residues: CASAWDRGISETQYF.

At least ten counts were recorded for this clonotype. The V and J genes are TRBV29-1 and TRBJ1-1; no clear D gene. Trimming removed 1 base at V and 10 bases at J, with 7 bases between. CDR3 length equals 10 residues. The germline CDR1 and CDR2 sequences are SQVTM and ANQGSEA. CDR3 in amino acids: CSVEASLAFF. The CDR3 coding sequence is TGCAGCGTTGAAGCGTCCCTAGCTTTCTTT.

CDR3 nucleotide sequence: TGTGCCAGCAGCTCATATCCAGGCAGAACTAATGAAAAACTGTTTTTT. It is translated as CASSSYPGRTNEKLFF. The genes are TRBV11-2 and TRBJ1-4; unclear D gene. The length of the CDR3 is 16 residues. Germline V CDR1 and CDR2: SGHAT, FQNNGV. Trimming shortened V by 4 bases and J by 1 base, and 13 bases separated the two germline ends.

This clonotype was seen ten or more times. The V and J genes are TRBV7-9 and TRBJ1-1, with D unresolved. CDR1 and CDR2 (germline): SEHNR, FQNEAQ (reference sequence). This CDR3 has 12 residues. V lost 5 bases, J lost 8 bases, and 12 bases lay in between. This chain's CDR3 is CASSPTRREAFF. CDR3 DNA sequence: TGTGCCAGCAGCCCCACACGTAGGGAAGCTTTCTTT.

This clonotype was counted many times. The J gene is TRBJ1-1, the V gene TRBV19, with TRBD1 as a possible D gene (6 bases). There are 15 residues in the CDR3. Germline V gene data show CDR1 as LNHDA and CDR2 as SQIVND (reference sequence). With 3 bases removed from V and 3 bases from J, the gap between germline ends came to 14 bases. CDR3: CASSIQQGRDTEAFF. CDR3 DNA: TGTGCCAGTAGTATCCAACAGGGAAGGGACACTGAAGCTTTCTTT.

This clonotype was counted at least ten times. The chain links TRBV29-1 to TRBJ2-3; D remains unclear. The CDR3 loop spans 14 amino acids. V gave up 2 bases and J gave up 6 bases, with 15 bases separating them. In germline, CDR1 is SQVTM, CDR2 ANQGSEA. The CDR3 reads CSVESPVGMDTQYF. The CDR3 DNA reads TGCAGCGTTGAAAGCCCCGTGGGTATGGATACGCAGTATTTT.

This clonotype appeared a few times. This sequence joins TRBV19 and TRBJ1-5; D remains ambiguous. CDR3 length: 13 residues. The V gene's germline CDR1 is LNHDA and CDR2 SQIVND (reference sequence). V lost 7 bases, J lost 10 bases, and 17 bases lay in between. The CDR3 nucleotides read TGTGCCAGTACTTTGGACGGGGATCGACCCCAGCATTTT. This sequence encodes CASTLDGDRPQHF.

This clonotype was found many times. The J gene is TRBJ2-1, the V gene TRBV7-2; weak D call: TRBD2 (5 bases). V was clipped by 3 bases and J by 3 bases, with 12 bases between them. The CDR3 runs to 15 residues. The V gene's germline CDR1 is SGHTA and CDR2 FQGNSA. The CDR3 sequence is CASSFNGVIYNEQFF. The CDR3 DNA is TGTGCCAGCAGCTTTAACGGGGTTATCTACAATGAGCAGTTCTTC.

The chain recombines TRBV5-1 with TRBJ1-4; no definite D call. The CDR3 loop spans 17 amino acids. CDR1 SGHRS and CDR2 YFSETQ come from the germline V gene. The V and J ends lost 4 bases and 0 bases respectively, with 16 bases between them. The CDR3 sequence: CASSPRREASTNEKLFF. CDR3 nucleotides: TGCGCCAGCAGCCCCCGCCGAGAGGCGTCAACTAATGAAAAACTGTTTTTT.